The source of this T cell receptor (beta chain) is a study of response to subunit inactivated influenza vaccine. The CDR3 is 15 amino acids. CDR1 and CDR2 (germline): MGHRA, YSYEKL. Trimming removed 1 base from V and 0 bases from J, with 6 bases in between. This clonotype was seen a handful of times. Each CDR3 protein gets one entry after TCRdb re-called the RT-PCR reads with MiXCR. The sample has 300,000 to 350,000 distinct CDR3 sequences; about a fifth are singletons. The input for sequencing was PBMCs from blood, taken 21 months after vaccination. The TCR sequence derives from a man aged 50 to 75 who received an inactivated influenza vaccine. The rearrangement uses TRBV4-1 and TRBJ2-2, with unresolved D. CDR3 region: CASSQAGTNTGELFF. CDR3 DNA: TGCGCCAGCAGCCAAGCAGGAACGAACACCGGGGAGCTGTTTTTT.